This T cell receptor beta chain was sequenced for a study of cytomegalovirus exposure and HLA in healthy donors. The PCR contained 60 Vbeta and 13 Jbeta primers. This table comes from immunoSEQ multiplex PCR, and its TCRdb copy is limited to in-frame clones, with some not included. The top ten hold about 2% of the sample, which has fewer than 250,000 clones, 60% to 80% seen once. The CDR3 is 16 amino acids. The V segment lost 4 bases and the J segment 1 base; nucleotides outside the gene matches: 7. CDR1 and CDR2 (germline): SGHNT, YYREEE (reference sequence). Note on this clone: Its specificity is unknown.

Study-level results: A prior analysis recorded that most TCR beta V segments were productive about 90% or about 30% of the time.

Sequences were obtained from PBMCs. The sequence was collected from a male donor in good health and CMV-seronegative. The chain links TRBV5-4 to TRBJ2-4, with 8 bases lining up with TRBD2. This CDR3 is CASSPGGVGAKNIQYF. In DNA form, the CDR3 reads TGTGCCAGCAGCCCGGGGGGGGTCGGGGCCAAAAACATTCAGTACTTC.